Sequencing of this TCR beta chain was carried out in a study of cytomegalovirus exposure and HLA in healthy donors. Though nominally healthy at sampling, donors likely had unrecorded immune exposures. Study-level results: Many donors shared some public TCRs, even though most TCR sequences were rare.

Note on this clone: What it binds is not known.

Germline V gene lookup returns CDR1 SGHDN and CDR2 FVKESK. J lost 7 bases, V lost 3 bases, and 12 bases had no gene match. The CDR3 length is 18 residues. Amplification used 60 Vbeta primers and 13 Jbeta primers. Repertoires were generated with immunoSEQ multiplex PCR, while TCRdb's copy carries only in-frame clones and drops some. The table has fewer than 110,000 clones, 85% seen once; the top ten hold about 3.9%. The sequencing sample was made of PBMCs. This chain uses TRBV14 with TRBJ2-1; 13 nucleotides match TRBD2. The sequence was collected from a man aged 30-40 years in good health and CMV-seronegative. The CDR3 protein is CASSHHPGTSGKINEQFF. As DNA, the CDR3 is TGTGCCAGCAGCCATCACCCCGGGACTAGCGGGAAGATTAATGAGCAGTTCTTC.